These 18 T cell receptor beta chains were all obtained from the same sample, sequenced in a study of cytomegalovirus exposure and HLA in healthy donors. Researchers ran the PCR with 60 Vbeta and 13 Jbeta primers. The repertoire was sequenced with immunoSEQ multiplex PCR; TCRdb's copy has only in-frame clones and lacks some. The sample consists of over 150,000 clones, about 80% of them appearing once. Sequencing was done on a sample of PBMCs. The receptors were sampled from a man aged 25 to 40 in good health and CMV-seronegative.

The V gene is TRBV27, the J gene TRBJ1-2; 12 bases match TRBD1. V trimming: 4 bases; J trimming: 4 bases; junction bases outside the gene matches: 13. The CDR3 is 18 residues long. Germline CDR1 MNHEY, CDR2 SMNVEV (reference sequence). CDR3 sequence: CASSSLRDRGLDGYGYTF. DNA of the CDR3: TGTGCCAGCAGTTCACTCCGGGACAGGGGGCTAGATGGCTATGGCTACACCTTC.

The V call is TRBV9, the J call TRBJ1-4; D may be TRBD1 (5 bases). V was trimmed by 2 bases and J by 3 bases, leaving 11 bases between them. The CDR3 has 15 residues. CDR1 and CDR2 from the germline V gene are SGDLS and YYNGEE. This CDR3 reads CASSVGWGANEKLFF. CDR3 in DNA: TGTGCCAGCAGCGTGGGGTGGGGGGCTAATGAAAAACTGTTTTTT. Based on the CDR3 plus reference TRBV9 and TRBJ1-4, the full variable domain is DSGVTQTPKHLITATGQRVTLRCSPRSGDLSVYWYQQSLDQGLQFLIQYYNGEERAKGNILERFSAQQFPDLHSELNLSSLELGDSALYFCASSVGWGANEKLFFGSGTQLSVL.

The chain couples TRBV28 to TRBJ2-1, with TRBD1 as a possible D gene (6 bases). Germline V lookup: CDR1 MDHEN, CDR2 SYDVKM. The length of the CDR3 is 11 residues. V dropped 6 bases and J dropped 9 bases, with 9 bases sitting between them. The CDR3 loop is CASRTGIEQFF. As DNA, the CDR3 is TGTGCCAGCAGAACAGGGATTGAGCAGTTCTTC.

The CDR3 coding sequence is TGTGCCAGCAGTCTCATCGGGACAGGGCTGCATGAGCAGTTCTTC. It encodes CASSLIGTGLHEQFF. The gene calls are TRBV6-1 and TRBJ2-1; TRBD1 matches 9 bases. The CDR3 covers 15 residues. The junction had 10 bases not matched to a gene; V was cut back by 5 bases and J by 8 bases. Germline V gene data show CDR1 as MNHNS and CDR2 as SASEGT.

This chain links TRBV5-1 with TRBJ2-5; TRBD1 aligns across 9 bases. V shed 3 bases, J shed 6 bases, and the junction held 6 bases outside the gene matches. The CDR3 loop spans 14 amino acids. Germline V gene data show CDR1 as SGHRS and CDR2 as YFSETQ. CDR3 region: CASSSGTGTKTQYF. CDR3 sequence (DNA): TGCGCCAGCAGCTCCGGGACAGGGACCAAGACCCAGTACTTC.

The chain employs TRBV21-1 and TRBJ2-5; whether TRBD2, the table's D call, matches the DNA was not checked. TRBV21-1 is recorded as a pseudogene. CDR3 size: 15 residues. The CDR3 sequence: CASSKARGGQETQYF. The CDR3 nucleotides are TGTGCCAGCAGCAAAGCGAGGGGGGGTCAAGAGACCCAGTACTTC.

The genes are TRBV27 and TRBJ2-3; 7 nucleotides align to TRBD2. Germline CDR1 MNHEY, CDR2 SMNVEV (reference sequence). The trim removed 1 base at V and 2 bases at J, leaving 9 bases unmatched. This CDR3 is built from 17 residues. CDR3 DNA: TGTGCCAGCAGTTTATTCATGCGGGGGACTCCCACAGATACGCAGTATTTT. Translating it yields CASSLFMRGTPTDTQYF.

The rearrangement joins TRBV18 to TRBJ2-2; no reliable D call. CDR1 is KGHSH and CDR2 is LQKENI in the germline V gene. The CDR3 totals 16 residues. V lost 1 base, J lost 3 bases, and 12 bases lay in between. CDR3 bases: TGTGCCAGCTCACCACGTTCGCAGTTGGACACCGGGGAGCTGTTTTTT. Its translation is CASSPRSQLDTGELFF.

The chain uses TRBV6-1 and TRBJ2-7, with a tentative D call TRBD2 (5 bases). Germline assignment: CDR1 MNHNS and CDR2 SASEGT. CDR3 length equals 14 residues. With 3 bases removed from V and 2 bases from J, the gap between germline ends came to 11 bases. The CDR3 DNA reads as TGTGCCAGCAGTGACCGACTACCTCCCTACGAGCAGTACTTC. This sequence encodes CASSDRLPPYEQYF.

The V call is TRBV7-4, the J call TRBJ1-4; the match to TRBD1 covers 8 bases. The CDR3 has 15 amino acids. V shed 6 bases, J shed 7 bases, and the junction held 10 bases outside the gene matches. Germline values: CDR1 SGHVT, CDR2 SQSDAQ. CDR3 nucleotide sequence: TGTGCCAGCAGGCCGGGGGACAGGAACGGTGAAAAACTGTTTTTT. It yields the protein CASRPGDRNGEKLFF.

The chain combines TRBV2 with TRBJ2-1; 7 bases map to TRBD1. The CDR3 runs 15 residues. Germline V lookup: CDR1 SNHLY, CDR2 FYNNEI. Germline trimming cut 7 bases from V and 8 bases from J; bases unmatched to any gene: 14. The DNA of the CDR3 is TGTGCCAGCACCTCGGACAGAGGGGGCGGTTATGAGCAGTTCTTC. Encoded protein: CASTSDRGGGYEQFF.

The gene calls are TRBV4-2 and TRBJ1-4; D gene ambiguous. The CDR3 contains 15 residues. Germline V gene lookup returns CDR1 LGHNA and CDR2 YNFKEQ. With 1 base removed from V and 8 bases from J, the gap between germline ends came to 14 bases. Here the CDR3 reads CASSQVFSLEEKLFF. The CDR3 DNA sequence: TGTGCCAGCAGCCAAGTATTCAGTCTGGAGGAAAAACTGTTTTTT.

CDR3 region: CASSLFPADRAPEAFF. The CDR3 DNA follows: TGTGCCAGCAGCTTATTCCCTGCTGACAGGGCCCCTGAAGCTTTCTTT. The chain combines TRBV7-3 with TRBJ1-1; 7 bases align to TRBD1. Germline V CDR1 and CDR2: SGHTA, FQGTGA. The CDR3 has 16 residues. V was pared by 2 bases and J by 6 bases, with 12 bases of the junction left unmatched. The variable domain in full, with the rest retrieved from reference TRBV7-3 and TRBJ1-1, is GAGVSQTPSNKVTEKGKYVELRCDPISGHTALYWYRQSLGQGPEFLIYFQGTGAADDSGLPNDRFFAVRPEGSVSTLKIQRTERGDSAVYLCASSLFPADRAPEAFFGQGTRLTVV.

The CDR3 DNA sequence: TGTGCCTGGAGTGTGGGGGGGCAGACCTTCAATTCACCCCTCCACTTT. Residues: CAWSVGGQTFNSPLHF. The gene calls are TRBV30 and TRBJ1-6; weak D call: TRBD1 (6 bases). Deletions cut 0 bases from V and 7 bases from J, with 16 bases between. This CDR3 has 16 amino acids. Germline loops: CDR1 GTSNPN, CDR2 SVGIG (reference sequence).

This clone has just one count. This chain links TRBV27 with TRBJ2-1; 7 nucleotides match TRBD2. The CDR3 contains 15 residues. Losses at the gene ends were 6 bases for V and 2 bases for J; bases not matched to a gene: 7. Looked up from germline, CDR1 is MNHEY and CDR2 is SMNVEV (reference sequence). The CDR3 DNA reads TGTGCCAGCAGGAGAGCGGGATTTACCTACAATGAGCAGTTCTTC. This codes for CASRRAGFTYNEQFF.

The V call is TRBV28, the J call TRBJ2-3, with 7 bases lining up with TRBD1. J was trimmed by 3 bases and V by 2 bases; bases with no gene match: 11. Germline V gene lookup returns CDR1 MDHEN and CDR2 SYDVKM. The CDR3 has 17 amino acids. The CDR3 coding sequence is TGTGCCAGCAGTTTAGCGCCCTACAGGGGATATACAGATACGCAGTATTTT. Protein: CASSLAPYRGYTDTQYF.

The J gene is TRBJ2-2, the V gene TRBV7-3; 7 bases align to TRBD1. The germline gives CDR1 SGHTA, CDR2 FQGTGA. With 5 bases clipped from V and 2 bases from J, the junction kept 5 bases outside the gene matches. CDR3 length: 15 amino acids. The CDR3 DNA follows: TGTGCCAGCAGCCCGGGGACAGTCAACACCGGGGAGCTGTTTTTT. Translation: CASSPGTVNTGELFF.

The chain employs TRBV2 and TRBJ1-6; no clear D gene. V lost 6 bases and J 8 bases, leaving 14 bases between the germline ends. CDR3 length: 14 amino acids. CDR1 and CDR2 from the germline V gene are SNHLY and FYNNEI. CDR3 residues: CASRITAKDSPLHF. In nucleotides, the CDR3 is TGTGCCAGCAGGATTACAGCCAAGGATTCACCCCTCCACTTT.